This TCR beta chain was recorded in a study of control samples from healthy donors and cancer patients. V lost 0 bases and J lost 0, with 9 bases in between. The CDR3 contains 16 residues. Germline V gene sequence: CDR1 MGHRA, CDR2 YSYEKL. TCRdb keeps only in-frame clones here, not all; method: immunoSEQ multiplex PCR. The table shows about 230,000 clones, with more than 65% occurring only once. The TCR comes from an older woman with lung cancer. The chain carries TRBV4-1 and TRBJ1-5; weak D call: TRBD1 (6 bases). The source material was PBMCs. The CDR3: CASSQEGGISNQPQHF. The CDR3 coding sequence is TGCGCCAGCAGCCAAGAAGGGGGTATTAGCAATCAGCCCCAGCATTTT.